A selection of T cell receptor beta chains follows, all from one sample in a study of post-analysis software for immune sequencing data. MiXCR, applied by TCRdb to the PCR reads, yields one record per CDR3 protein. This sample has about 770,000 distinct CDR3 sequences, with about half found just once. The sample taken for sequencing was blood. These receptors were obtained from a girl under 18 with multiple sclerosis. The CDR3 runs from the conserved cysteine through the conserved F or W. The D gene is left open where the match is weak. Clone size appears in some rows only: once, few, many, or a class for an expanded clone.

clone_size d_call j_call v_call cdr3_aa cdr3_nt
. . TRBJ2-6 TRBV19 CASRVGANVLTF TGTGCCAGTAGGGTGGGGGCCAACGTCCTGACTTTC
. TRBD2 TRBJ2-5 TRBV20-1 CSARRLASQETQYF TGCAGTGCTAGGCGACTAGCATCCCAAGAGACCCAGTACTTC
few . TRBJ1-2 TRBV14 CASSQSDTHGYTF TGTGCCAGCAGCCAATCGGACACCCATGGCTACACCTTC
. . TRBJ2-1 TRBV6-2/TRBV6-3 CASSAPRYNEQFF TGTGCCAGCAGTGCCCCGCGCTACAATGAGCAGTTCTTC
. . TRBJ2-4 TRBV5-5 CASSLGETDIAKNIQYF TGTGCCAGCAGCTTGGGGGAGACGGATATAGCCAAAAACATTCAGTACTTC
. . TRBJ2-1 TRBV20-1 CSAPPGRYNEQFF TGCAGTGCCCCCCCAGGACGCTACAATGAGCAGTTCTTC
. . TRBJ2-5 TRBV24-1 CATSDRRRDQRETQYF TGTGCCACCAGTGATCGGAGGCGAGACCAGAGAGAGACCCAGTACTTC
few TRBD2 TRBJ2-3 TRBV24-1 CATSSRRLATDTQYF TGTGCCACCAGTTCACGCCGACTAGCTACAGATACGCAGTATTTT
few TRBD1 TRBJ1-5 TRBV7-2 CASSIRTGSNQPQHF TGTGCCAGCAGCATCCGGACAGGGTCCAATCAGCCCCAGCATTTT
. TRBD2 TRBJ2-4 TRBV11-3 CASSPWEGAKNIQYF TGTGCCAGCAGCCCCTGGGAGGGGGCCAAAAACATTCAGTACTTC
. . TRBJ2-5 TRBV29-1 CSVRLASETQYF TGCAGCGTCCGGCTAGCGTCGGAGACCCAGTACTTC
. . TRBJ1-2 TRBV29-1 CSVGGLPGSANYGYTF TGCAGCGTTGGGGGCCTACCAGGGTCGGCTAACTATGGCTACACCTTC
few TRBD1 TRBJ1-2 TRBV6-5 CASRPAGGRGYTF TGTGCCAGCAGGCCGGCAGGGGGCCGCGGCTACACCTTC
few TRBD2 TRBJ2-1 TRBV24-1 CATSDLGLAEDNEQFF TGTGCCACCAGTGATTTGGGACTAGCCGAAGATAATGAGCAGTTCTTC
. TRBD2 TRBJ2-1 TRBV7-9 CASSHLPGLAGSDEQFF TGTGCCAGCAGCCACCTTCCGGGACTAGCGGGAAGCGATGAGCAGTTCTTC
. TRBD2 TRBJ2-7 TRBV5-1 CASSSGTSVYEQYF TGCGCCAGCAGCTCCGGGACTAGCGTCTACGAGCAGTACTTC
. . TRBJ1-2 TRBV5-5 CASSSYGTEYGYTF TGTGCCAGCAGCTCATACGGGACGGAATATGGCTACACCTTC
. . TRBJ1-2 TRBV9 CASSETVYDGYTF TGTGCCAGCAGCGAGACAGTCTATGATGGCTACACCTTC
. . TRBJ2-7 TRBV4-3 CASSQEGSEQYF TGCGCCAGCAGCCAAGAGGGCTCCGAGCAGTACTTC
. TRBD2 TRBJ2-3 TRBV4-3 CASSQDLGTSGTVDTQYF TGCGCCAGCAGCCAAGATCTCGGGACTAGCGGGACGGTAGATACGCAGTATTTT
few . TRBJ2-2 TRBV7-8 CASSLDSGTLGAGELFF TGTGCCAGCAGCTTAGACTCCGGGACTCTGGGGGCCGGGGAGCTGTTTTTT
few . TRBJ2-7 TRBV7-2 CASSLDIVQTYEQYF TGTGCCAGCAGCTTAGATATCGTACAGACCTACGAGCAGTACTTC
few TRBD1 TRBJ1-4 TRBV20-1 CSARGQGIEKLFF TGCAGTGCTAGAGGACAGGGGATTGAAAAACTGTTTTTT
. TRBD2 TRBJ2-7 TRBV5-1 CASSFWREGDEQYF TGCGCCAGCAGCTTCTGGCGGGAGGGGGATGAGCAGTACTTC
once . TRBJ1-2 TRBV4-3 CASSQKFRAINGYTF TGCGCCAGCAGCCAAAAGTTCAGGGCAATAAATGGCTACACCTTC
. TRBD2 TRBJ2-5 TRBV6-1 CASSPDGASGSRETQYF TGTGCCAGCAGCCCCGATGGAGCTAGCGGGAGTAGAGAGACCCAGTACTTC
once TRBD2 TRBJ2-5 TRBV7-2 CASSLGPAGGGTQYF TGTGCCAGCAGCTTAGGGCCAGCGGGAGGGGGGACCCAGTACTTC
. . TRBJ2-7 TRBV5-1 CASSLAEGGEQYF TGCGCCAGCAGCTTGGCGGAGGGTGGCGAGCAGTACTTC
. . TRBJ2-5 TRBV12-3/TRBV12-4 CASTVQDKETQYF TGTGCCAGCACCGTACAGGACAAAGAGACCCAGTACTTC
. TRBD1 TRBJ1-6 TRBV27 CASRTGTGLSPLHF TGTGCCAGCAGAACCGGGACAGGTCTTTCACCCCTCCACTTT
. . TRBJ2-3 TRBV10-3 CAIRGWDSTDTQYF TGTGCCATCAGGGGTTGGGACAGCACAGATACGCAGTATTTT
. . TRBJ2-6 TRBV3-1 CTSLLAGANVLTF TGTACCAGCCTTTTGGCTGGGGCCAACGTCCTGACTTTC
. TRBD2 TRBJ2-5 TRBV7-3 CASSSGLAGGYQETQYF TGTGCCAGCAGCTCGGGACTAGCGGGAGGGTACCAAGAGACCCAGTACTTC
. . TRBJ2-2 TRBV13 CASSWTRLVPGELFF TGTGCCAGCAGCTGGACGAGACTAGTCCCCGGGGAGCTGTTTTTT
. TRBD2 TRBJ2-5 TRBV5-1 CASSLRTSRGTQYF TGCGCCAGCAGCTTAAGGACTAGCCGGGGGACCCAGTACTTC
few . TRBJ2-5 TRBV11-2 CASSLTGTGHRETQYF TGTGCCAGCAGCTTAACTGGGACGGGCCACCGGGAGACCCAGTACTTC
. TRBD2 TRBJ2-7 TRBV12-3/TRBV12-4 CASSFEPGGEGRDYEQYF TGTGCCAGCAGTTTCGAACCGGGGGGAGAAGGGAGGGATTACGAGCAGTACTTC
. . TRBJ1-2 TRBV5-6 CASSSWTGTLYGYTF TGTGCCAGCAGTTCTTGGACGGGTACCCTCTATGGCTACACCTTC
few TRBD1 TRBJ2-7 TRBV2 CASSARTGFEQYF TGTGCCAGCAGTGCCCGGACAGGGTTCGAGCAGTACTTC
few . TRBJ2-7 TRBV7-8 CASSLSGSEQYF TGTGCCAGCAGCTTATCGGGCTCGGAGCAGTACTTC
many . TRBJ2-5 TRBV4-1 CASSLHRVQETQYF TGCGCCAGCAGCCTCCACAGGGTCCAAGAGACCCAGTACTTC
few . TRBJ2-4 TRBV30 CAWSVPHGQYF TGTGCCTGGAGTGTACCCCACGGGCAGTACTTC
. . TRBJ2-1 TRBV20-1 CRGSGHYNEQFF TGCAGGGGTAGCGGCCACTACAATGAGCAGTTCTTC
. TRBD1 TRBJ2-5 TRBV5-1 CASSPEGGLETQYF TGCGCCAGCAGTCCCGAAGGGGGCCTAGAGACCCAGTACTTC
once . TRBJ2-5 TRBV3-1 CATPRGYQETQYF TGTGCCACTCCCCGGGGGTACCAAGAGACCCAGTACTTC
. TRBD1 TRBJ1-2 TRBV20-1 CSATDRVGHGYTF TGCAGTGCCACAGACAGGGTGGGTCATGGCTACACCTTC
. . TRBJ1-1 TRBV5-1 CASSFGGIRDTEAFF TGCGCCAGCAGCTTTGGGGGGATACGAGACACTGAAGCTTTCTTT
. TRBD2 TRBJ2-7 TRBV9 CASSVSAGLPNEQYF TGTGCCAGCAGCGTATCAGCGGGACTCCCTAACGAGCAGTACTTC
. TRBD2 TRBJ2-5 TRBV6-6 CASRFGGDHQETQYF TGTGCCAGTCGCTTTGGGGGGGACCACCAAGAGACCCAGTACTTC
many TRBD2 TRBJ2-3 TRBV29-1 CSVRLAASSTDTQYF TGCAGCGTGAGACTAGCGGCCTCTAGCACAGATACGCAGTATTTT
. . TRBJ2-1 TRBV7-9 CASSQRAGRNNEQFF TGTGCCAGCAGCCAGAGGGCGGGAAGGAACAATGAGCAGTTCTTC
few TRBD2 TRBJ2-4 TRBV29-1 CSGGDGTTTKNIQYF TGCAGTGGGGGGGACGGGACTACCACCAAAAACATTCAGTACTTC
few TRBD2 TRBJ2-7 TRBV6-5 CASSYTPLAGFYEQYF TGTGCCAGCAGTTACACCCCACTAGCGGGGTTCTACGAGCAGTACTTC
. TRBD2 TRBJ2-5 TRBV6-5 CASSWGLAQETQYF TGTGCCAGCAGTTGGGGACTAGCTCAAGAGACCCAGTACTTC
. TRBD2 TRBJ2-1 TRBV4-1 CASSQDWGSGISSYNEQFF TGCGCCAGCAGCCAAGATTGGGGTAGCGGGATCAGCTCCTACAATGAGCAGTTCTTC
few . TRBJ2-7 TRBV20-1 CSARDGLYYEQYF TGCAGTGCTAGGGACGGACTGTACTACGAGCAGTACTTC
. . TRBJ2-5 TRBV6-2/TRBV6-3 CASSSLGVDVTQYF TGTGCCAGCAGTTCCCTGGGAGTAGATGTGACCCAGTACTTC